This T cell receptor beta chain came from a study of radiotherapy plus CTLA-4 blockade in lung cancer. For the study at large: Objective responses were seen in 18% of patients, disease control in 31%. General study points: Blood-borne expansion of tumor-derived TCR clones followed radiotherapy plus ipilimumab. Alongside interferon-beta, early blood T cell clone dynamics were reportedly the best predictor of response.

In the case of this clone: Its antigen remains unknown.

CTLA-4 blockade with ipilimumab, together with focal radiation, was given to patients with chemo-refractory metastatic non-small-cell lung cancer. From germline, CDR1 is MNHNS and CDR2 SASEGT. Trimming took off 7 bases at V and 0 bases at J, with 14 bases between the two ends. This CDR3 spans 15 amino acids. Profiling relied on immunoSEQ multiplex PCR, and the TCRdb table lists in-frame clones only, not all of them. Here the sample spans around 50,000 clones, 65% to 90% being singletons. The sequencing used peripheral blood, collected from a patient treated with radiotherapy plus ipilimumab. The receptor comes from a human donor with non-small cell lung cancer that progressed on radiotherapy plus ipilimumab. Some clones in this sample may be carry-over from other donors' samples. The rearrangement uses TRBV6-1 and TRBJ2-3, with a possible D match to TRBD2 (6 bases). The CDR3 is CASTLGGTSTDTQYF. CDR3 nucleotides: TGTGCCAGCACCCTTGGAGGGACTAGCACAGATACGCAGTATTTT.